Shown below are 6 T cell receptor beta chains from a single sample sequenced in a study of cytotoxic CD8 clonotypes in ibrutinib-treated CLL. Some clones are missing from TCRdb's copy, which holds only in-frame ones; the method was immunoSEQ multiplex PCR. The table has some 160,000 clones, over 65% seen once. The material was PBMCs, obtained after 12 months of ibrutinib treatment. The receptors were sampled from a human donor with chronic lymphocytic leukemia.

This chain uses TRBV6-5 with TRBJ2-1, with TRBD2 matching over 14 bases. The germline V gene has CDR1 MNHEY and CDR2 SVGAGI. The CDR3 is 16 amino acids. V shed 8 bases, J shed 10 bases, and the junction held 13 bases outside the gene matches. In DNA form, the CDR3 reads TGTGCCAGCGGTTTGAGCGTGGGACTAGCGGGAGTAGAGCAGTTCTTC. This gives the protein CASGLSVGLAGVEQFF.

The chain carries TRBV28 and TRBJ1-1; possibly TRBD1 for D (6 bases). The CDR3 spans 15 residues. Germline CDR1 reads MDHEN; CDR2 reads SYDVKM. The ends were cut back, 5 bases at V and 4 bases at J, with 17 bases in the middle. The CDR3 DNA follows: TGTGCCAGCAGTGAACCGACAGGCCCTGCCACTGAAGCTTTCTTT. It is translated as CASSEPTGPATEAFF.

This CDR3 reads CASKRGPSYNEQFF. Here the CDR3 DNA reads TGTGCCAGCAAACGCGGGCCCTCCTACAATGAGCAGTTCTTC. V is TRBV6-5 and J is TRBJ2-1; tentative D call: TRBD2 (5 bases). In germline, CDR1 is MNHEY, CDR2 SVGAGI. Trimming took 7 bases from V and 0 from J, leaving 10 bases between them. This CDR3 is built from 14 residues.

CDR3 residues: CASSPSASGGAYNEQFF. Here the CDR3 DNA reads TGTGCCAGCAGCCCTTCCGCGAGCGGGGGGGCCTACAATGAGCAGTTCTTC. This chain links TRBV7-2 with TRBJ2-1, with 10 bases that match TRBD2. CDR3 size: 17 residues. From germline, CDR1 is SGHTA and CDR2 FQGNSA. Losses at the gene ends were 5 bases for V and 2 bases for J; bases not matched to a gene: 9.

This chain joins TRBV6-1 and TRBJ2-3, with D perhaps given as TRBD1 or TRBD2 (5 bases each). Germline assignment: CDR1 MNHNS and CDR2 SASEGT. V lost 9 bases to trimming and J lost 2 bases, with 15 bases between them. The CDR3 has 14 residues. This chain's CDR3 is CASSLRGDTDTQYF. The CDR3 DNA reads TGTGCCAGTTCATTACGAGGGGACACAGATACGCAGTATTTT.

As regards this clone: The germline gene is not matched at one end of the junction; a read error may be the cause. CDR3 nucleotide sequence: TGTGCCAGCAGCTTACGGACCGGGGAATATCAGCTCCAGCATTTT. Protein product: CASSLRTGEYQLQHF. The J gene is TRBJ1-5, the V gene TRBV7-8, with no clear D. This CDR3 contains 15 residues. The germline V gene has CDR1 SGHVS and CDR2 FQNEAQ.